This note documents a single T cell receptor (beta chain) sequence. These data are taken from a study of blood T cell repertoires in COVID-19. This CDR3 spans 14 amino acids. Germline V gene data show CDR1 as MNHEY and CDR2 as SVGAGI. The ends were cut back, 10 bases at V and 4 bases at J, with 17 bases in the middle. Assay: immunoSEQ multiplex PCR; the TCRdb copy retains only in-frame clones and omits some. The table shows roughly 52,000 clones, with about 89% occurring only once. This clonotype was sampled from a human donor in a cohort sampled during active COVID-19. What was sequenced was peripheral blood. This chain joins TRBV6-5 and TRBJ1-5; no definite D call. CDR3 sequence reads: CATRRSSLNQPQHF. The DNA for the CDR3 is TGTGCCACCAGGAGGAGTAGCCTAAATCAGCCCCAGCATTTT.